This T cell receptor beta chain came from a study of beta chain features in type 1 diabetes. Sequencing targeted expressed TCRB transcripts, as all isolated RNA had been reverse transcribed. Profiled with immunoSEQ multiplex PCR; TCRdb holds only in-frame clones, not every one. The top ten clones hold more than 0.009% of a sample with roughly 240,000 clones, around 24% of them seen once. This clone was picked up a small number of times. Antigen: not known. The study, taken as a whole, reports: Shortening of TCRB CDR3s, moderate but significant, appeared in all four CD4+ subsets of Type 1 diabetes patients.

V was cut by 0 bases and J by 3 bases, with 13 bases left in between. Looked up from germline, CDR1 is SGHRS and CDR2 is YFSETQ. This CDR3 region has 16 residues. This clonotype was obtained from a woman aged 25 to 39 with type 1 diabetes. The chain combines TRBV5-1 with TRBJ2-1; perhaps TRBD2 as D (6 bases). The sample was naive CD4+ T cells from blood. Written as DNA, the CDR3 is TGCGCCAGCAGCTTGGAGTCGGGAGCGAACTACAATGAGCAGTTCTTC. Amino acids: CASSLESGANYNEQFF. Looking up the rest from reference TRBV5-1 and TRBJ2-1 gives the full variable domain: KAGVTQTPRYLIKTRGQQVTLSCSPISGHRSVSWYQQTPGQGLQFLFEYFSETQRNKGNFPGRFSGRQFSNSRSEMNVSTLELGDSALYLCASSLESGANYNEQFFGPGTRLTVL.